This entry is about one T cell receptor beta chain. The data were taken from a study of T cells after yellow fever vaccination. MiXCR, run by TCRdb on the 5' RACE reads, gives a single entry per CDR3 protein. The data hold some 500,000 distinct CDR3 sequences, with 13% observed a single time. The CDR3 totals 14 residues. Germline trimming cut 6 bases from V and 5 bases from J; bases unmatched to any gene: 11. CDR1 and CDR2 from the germline V gene are DFQATT and SNEGSKA (reference sequence). The chain combines TRBV20-1 with TRBJ2-3; 7 bases map to TRBD1. This material consisted of PBMCs, taken on the day of the yellow fever booster vaccination. The origin of this receptor is a man in his thirties or forties who received the YFV17D yellow fever vaccine. As DNA, the CDR3 is TGCAGTGCCGTACAGGGGCGCAGGGGAGATACGCAGTATTTT. Translating it yields CSAVQGRRGDTQYF.